This T cell receptor beta chain was obtained from a study of tumor-infiltrating lymphocytes in primary liver carcinoma. Using a constant-region primer together with ProtoScript II reverse transcriptase, TCR beta cDNA was made from about 500 ng of total RNA. Three nested multiplex PCR rounds of slightly modified ARM-PCR generated TCR beta libraries. The study ran its first two PCR rounds for around 9 cycles each, using TRBV1-TRBV30 forward primers and a C-beta reverse primer. A single record per CDR3 protein comes from TCRdb applying MiXCR to the multiplex PCR reads. The repertoire includes some 120,000 distinct CDR3 sequences, 64% of them detected once, and around 8.4% sits in the top ten. RNA and DNA were co-extracted from about 20-30 mg of unsorted bulk tissue. Worth noting for this clonotype: A junction boundary mismatches the germline segment, possibly from a read error.

CDR1 is SGHKS and CDR2 is YYEKEE in the germline V gene (reference sequence). This CDR3 has 18 residues. The specimen was liver tumor tissue from sampling region 3. The subset here: tumor region T3, left-lateral pole. The origin of this receptor is a woman aged 60-75 years with primary liver carcinoma and hepatitis B virus infection. This rearrangement joins TRBV5-5 to TRBJ2-6; 9 positions match TRBD1. CDR3 coding DNA: TGTGCCATCAGCCTCCGCCGGGACAGGGTGTCTGGGGCCAACGTCCTGACTTTC. It yields the protein CAISLRRDRVSGANVLTF.